Listed below are T cell receptor beta chains from one sample, sequenced in a study of Tregs in tolerant kidney transplant recipients. This table comes from immunoSEQ multiplex PCR, and its TCRdb copy is limited to in-frame clones, with some not included. The sample includes around 50,000 clones, about 83% of them seen just once. Sequencing was done on a sample of CD4+ T cells from blood. These receptors all stem from a human donor in good health. Each CDR3 is given with its conserved first and last residue. A D gene is named only where the DNA matches it firmly. Some rows have no size entry. The others give once, few or many, or a class for an expanded clone.

J gene	D gene	V gene	clone size	CDR3 protein	CDR3 DNA
TRBJ1-1	TRBD1	TRBV7-6	-	CASSEQGYTEAFF	TGTGCCAGCAGCGAACAGGGGTACACTGAAGCTTTCTTT
TRBJ2-1	-	TRBV21-1	-	CASNPLGDEQFF	TGTGCCAGCAACCCATTGGGGGATGAGCAGTTCTTC
TRBJ2-7	-	TRBV7-8	-	CASSSKQGGEQYF	TGTGCCAGCAGCTCAAAACAGGGAGGCGAGCAGTACTTC
TRBJ1-1	-	TRBV7-2	once	CASSSITLRVHTEAFF	TGTGCCAGCAGCTCCATTACTTTAAGGGTTCACACTGAAGCTTTCTTT
TRBJ2-2	-	TRBV11-1	-	CASSSPAPGELFF	TGTGCCAGCAGCTCCCCTGCTCCCGGGGAGCTGTTTTTT
TRBJ1-1	-	TRBV6-5	once	CASSYSRVGSTEAFF	TGTGCCAGCAGTTACTCCCGGGTCGGGTCCACTGAAGCTTTCTTT
TRBJ1-3	-	TRBV7-6	-	CASSLGVVSSGNTIYF	TGTGCCAGCAGCTTAGGGGTCGTGAGCTCTGGAAACACCATATATTTT
TRBJ1-5	-	TRBV27	-	CASSFSGANQPQHF	TGTGCCAGCAGTTTTTCAGGGGCCAATCAGCCCCAGCATTTT
TRBJ1-1	TRBD1	TRBV4-1	-	CASSHPPSRARGANTEAFF	TGCGCCAGCAGCCACCCCCCCTCCCGGGCCAGGGGGGCCAACACTGAAGCTTTCTTT
TRBJ2-1	-	TRBV7-2	once	CASSLAGTGAYNEQFF	TGTGCCAGCAGCTTAGCGGGGACTGGAGCCTACAATGAGCAGTTCTTC
TRBJ2-5	-	TRBV5-6	-	CASSYVTTGWGETQYF	TGTGCCAGCAGCTATGTTACGACAGGCTGGGGCGAGACCCAGTACTTC
TRBJ1-5	-	TRBV10-3	-	CAISESISGINQPQHF	TGTGCCATCAGTGAGTCGATTTCAGGGATCAATCAGCCCCAGCATTTT
TRBJ1-1	-	TRBV19	-	CASSRGTSTGEAFF	TGTGCCAGTAGTAGGGGCACAAGCACGGGCGAAGCTTTCTTT